These 23 T cell receptor beta chains were sequenced from one sample in a study of blood T cell repertoires in COVID-19. Some clones are missing from TCRdb's copy, which holds only in-frame ones; the method was immunoSEQ multiplex PCR. The sample shows approximately 260,000 clones, approximately 88% of them seen only once. Sequenced input: peripheral blood. The receptors originated from a woman between 65 and 79 years old with COVID-19, enrolled during active disease.

The J gene is TRBJ2-3, the V gene TRBV4-1; D is perhaps TRBD1 (6 bases). Trimming removed 0 bases at V and 2 bases at J, with 9 bases between. Per the germline V gene, CDR1 is MGHRA and CDR2 is YSYEKL. There are 15 residues in the CDR3. The CDR3 DNA reads as TGCGCCAGCAGCCAAGATAGGGACACCACAGATACGCAGTATTTT. Its translation: CASSQDRDTTDTQYF.

This chain links TRBV27 with TRBJ2-1; 13 bases align to TRBD2. Looked up from germline, CDR1 is MNHEY and CDR2 is SMNVEV (reference sequence). CDR3 length: 19 residues. V trimming: 1 base; J trimming: 0 bases; junction bases outside the gene matches: 6. The CDR3 here is CASSLLGGTSGTSYNEQFF. In DNA, the CDR3 is TGTGCCAGCAGTTTATTAGGAGGGACTAGCGGGACCTCCTACAATGAGCAGTTCTTC.

This chain joins TRBV13 and TRBJ1-3; D gene uncertain. This CDR3 is 18 amino acids long. Per germline, CDR1 PRHDT and CDR2 FYEKMQ (reference sequence). The germline V and J ends were trimmed by 3 bases and 0 bases, with 18 bases remaining between them. The DNA of the CDR3 is TGTGCCAGCAGCTTTTTTTACCCTAAACGGGACTCTGGAAACACCATATATTTT. Translation gives CASSFFYPKRDSGNTIYF.

The genes are TRBV5-6 and TRBJ1-2; 8 bases are shared with TRBD1. The CDR3 length is 15 residues. From germline, CDR1 is SGHDT and CDR2 YYEEEE. J was trimmed by 8 bases and V by 3 bases; bases with no gene match: 12. The CDR3, as DNA: TGTGCCAGCAGCTATAATGGGGACAGGCGCTGGGGCTACACCTTC. Protein product: CASSYNGDRRWGYTF.

The chain employs TRBV20-1 and TRBJ2-5, with a weak D call TRBD2 (6 bases). This CDR3 region has 14 residues. Germline values: CDR1 DFQATT, CDR2 SNEGSKA (reference sequence). Trimming left V 3 bases short and J 8 bases short, with 19 bases between. As DNA, the CDR3 is TGCAGTGCTAGTTCAGCTAGCGCCCCATCTACCCAGTACTTC. It specifies CSASSASAPSTQYF.

The chain is built from TRBV4-3 and TRBJ1-6; no firm D call. Trimming took off 5 bases at V and 5 bases at J, with 10 bases between the two ends. Germline CDR1 reads LGHNA; CDR2 reads YSLEER. CDR3 size: 14 residues. As DNA, the CDR3 is TGCGCCAGCAGCGTCGGGAGGAATAATTCACCCCTCCACTTT. Amino acid sequence: CASSVGRNNSPLHF.

This chain connects TRBV2 to TRBJ2-2; 12 bases line up with TRBD1. The germline CDR1 and CDR2 sequences are SNHLY and FYNNEI. V lost 8 bases to trimming and J lost 4 bases; unmatched junction nucleotides: 2. This CDR3 is built from 14 residues. CDR3 bases: TGTGCCAGCGGGGGACAGGGGGCCACCGGGGAGCTGTTTTTT. Translating it yields CASGGQGATGELFF. Complete variable domain (other parts from reference TRBV2 and TRBJ2-2): EPEVTQTPSHQVTQMGQEVILRCVPISNHLYFYWYRQILGQKVEFLVSFYNNEISEKSEIFDDQFSVERPDGSNFTLKIRSTKLEDSAMYFCASGGQGATGELFFGEGSRLTVL.

The chain combines TRBV23-1 with TRBJ1-1, with 7 bases that match TRBD1. TRBV23-1 is identified as an open reading frame with a role that is uncertain. CDR3 size: 14 residues. J was trimmed by 4 bases and V by 2 bases; bases with no gene match: 4. Written as DNA, the CDR3 is TGCGCCAGCAGTCAAACAGGGGCTTGCACTGAAGCTTTCTTT. Protein: CASSQTGACTEAFF.

The V gene is TRBV30, the J gene TRBJ1-1, with unresolved D. CDR3 size: 16 residues. The V gene's germline CDR1 is GTSNPN and CDR2 SVGIG (reference sequence). The V gene lost 1 base and the J gene lost 1 base, with 16 bases spanning the gap. DNA for the CDR3: TGTGCCTGGAGTGCGTCTCTGTGGCGGAAGAACACTGAAGCTTTCTTT. Translation: CAWSASLWRKNTEAFF.

This clone occurred once. The chain's CDR3 is CAWSVSGFQGNTIYF. The DNA for the CDR3 is TGTGCCTGGAGTGTATCGGGTTTTCAAGGAAACACCATATATTTT. The chain couples TRBV30 to TRBJ1-3; D unresolved. Trimming pared 0 bases from V and 4 bases from J, leaving 13 bases between. The V gene's germline CDR1 is GTSNPN and CDR2 SVGIG (reference sequence). The CDR3 extends over 15 amino acids.

The chain carries TRBV27 and TRBJ2-7, with D perhaps matching TRBD2 (5 bases). Trimming removed 6 bases from V and 4 bases from J, with 13 bases in between. CDR3 length: 13 residues. The germline CDR1 and CDR2 sequences are MNHEY and SMNVEV (reference sequence). In DNA form, the CDR3 reads TGTGCCAGCAGGGCCGGGATCAGGTACGAGCAGTACTTC. Translation gives CASRAGIRYEQYF.

This chain connects TRBV11-3 to TRBJ2-2; 9 bases align to TRBD1. This CDR3 region has 18 residues. Trimming took 3 bases from V and 4 from J; bases not matched to a gene: 12. Germline V gene lookup returns CDR1 SGHNT and CDR2 YENEEA. The CDR3 sequence: CASSFSPGQGRFTGELFF. The CDR3 DNA reads TGTGCCAGCAGCTTTAGTCCGGGACAGGGACGTTTCACCGGGGAGCTGTTTTTT.

This rearrangement joins TRBV6-5 to TRBJ1-3; D not resolved. The V end was cut by 7 bases, the J end by 4 bases, with 5 bases between. Per germline, CDR1 MNHEY and CDR2 SVGAGI. This CDR3 contains 11 residues. CDR3 in amino acids: CASMRGNTIYF. For the CDR3, the DNA is TGTGCCAGCATGCGGGGAAACACCATATATTTT.

The rearrangement links TRBV24-1 to TRBJ2-1; tentatively, D is TRBD1 (5 bases). The CDR3 is 12 amino acids. Germline V gene sequence: CDR1 KGHDR, CDR2 SFDVKD. V lost 5 bases to trimming and J lost 8 bases, with 9 bases between them. The CDR3, as DNA: TGTGCCACCAGTGGGCAGGGCTATGAGCAGTTCTTC. Its protein is CATSGQGYEQFF.

The chain joins TRBV7-9 to TRBJ2-4; D unresolved. CDR1 SEHNR and CDR2 FQNEAQ come from the germline V gene (reference sequence). CDR3 length: 13 residues. The germline V and J ends were trimmed by 3 bases and 7 bases, with 10 bases remaining between them. CDR3 amino acids: CASSLETVNIQYF. The CDR3 coding sequence is TGTGCCAGCAGCTTGGAGACGGTGAACATTCAGTACTTC.

The rearrangement links TRBV3-1 (or the pseudogene TRBV3-2) to TRBJ2-1; possible D gene TRBD2, 6 bases. The CDR3 extends over 14 amino acids. The germline V and J ends were trimmed by 3 bases and 11 bases, with 17 bases remaining between them. Germline V gene lookup returns CDR1 LGHDT and CDR2 YNNKEL (reference sequence). For the CDR3, the DNA is TGTGCCAGCAGCCAGTTAGGAGGGCGTAATCAGCAGTTCTTC. Translating it yields CASSQLGGRNQQFF.

This clone was found once. V is TRBV7-3 and J is TRBJ2-2, with 9 bases that match TRBD2. Germline V gives CDR1 SGHTA, CDR2 FQGTGA. Trimming removed 5 bases from V and 0 bases from J; junction bases left unmatched: 4. This CDR3 comprises 16 residues. This CDR3 is CASSPRLAANTGELFF. The CDR3 DNA reads as TGTGCCAGCAGCCCCAGACTAGCGGCGAACACCGGGGAGCTGTTTTTT. The full variable domain, in which reference TRBV7-3 and TRBJ2-2 provide the parts outside the CDR3, is GAGVSQTPSNKVTEKGKYVELRCDPISGHTALYWYRQSLGQGPEFLIYFQGTGAADDSGLPNDRFFAVRPEGSVSTLKIQRTERGDSAVYLCASSPRLAANTGELFFGEGSRLTVL.

V usage is TRBV18 and J usage is TRBJ1-4; no definite D call. CDR1 and CDR2 from the germline V gene are KGHSH and LQKENI. The V end lost 4 bases, the J end lost 5 bases, and 8 bases lay between the germline ends. The CDR3 covers 13 residues. CDR3 bases: TGTGCCAGCTCACGCCGGGAGAATGAAAAACTGTTTTTT. Amino acid sequence: CASSRRENEKLFF.

This clone was seen a handful of times. The chain carries TRBV28 and TRBJ1-2, with a tentative D call TRBD1 (6 bases). Germline V gene lookup returns CDR1 MDHEN and CDR2 SYDVKM. The CDR3 sequence is 16 residues long. V lost 1 base and J 3 bases, leaving 15 bases between the germline ends. The CDR3 loop is CASSLFGRQVDYGYTF. The CDR3 DNA follows: TGTGCCAGCAGTTTATTCGGGCGACAGGTTGACTATGGCTACACCTTC.

This chain uses TRBV27 with TRBJ1-4; 9 positions match TRBD1. The V segment lost 5 bases and the J segment 4 bases; nucleotides outside the gene matches: 2. This CDR3 is 14 amino acids long. CDR1 is MNHEY, CDR2 SMNVEV, per germline (reference sequence). The CDR3 reads CASSPGQGNEKLFF. CDR3 DNA sequence: TGTGCCAGCAGTCCGGGACAGGGTAATGAAAAACTGTTTTTT.

The gene calls are TRBV5-1 and TRBJ2-1, with 8 nucleotides matching TRBD1. The CDR3 is made up of 14 amino acids. V was pared by 4 bases and J by 6 bases, with 6 bases of the junction left unmatched. The germline gives CDR1 SGHRS, CDR2 YFSETQ. The CDR3 DNA reads TGCGCCAGCAGCGGCGACAGGGGTTCCAATGAGCAGTTCTTC. Translation gives CASSGDRGSNEQFF.

The chain combines TRBV27 with TRBJ2-5, with D uncertain. Trimming shortened V by 4 bases and J by 5 bases, and 11 bases separated the two germline ends. Germline CDR1 reads MNHEY; CDR2 reads SMNVEV (reference sequence). The CDR3 covers 13 residues. CDR3 amino acids: CASSWAYWETQYF. CDR3 in DNA: TGTGCCAGCAGTTGGGCGTACTGGGAGACCCAGTACTTC.

The rearrangement uses TRBV4-2 and TRBJ1-5, with 7 bases that match TRBD1. The CDR3 has 17 residues. Trimming took 0 bases from V and 4 from J; bases not matched to a gene: 9. The germline V gene has CDR1 LGHNA and CDR2 YNFKEQ. The CDR3 bases are TGTGCCAGCAGCCAAGATGTATGGACAGGCTTGAATCAGCCCCAGCATTTT. Amino acids: CASSQDVWTGLNQPQHF.